A single sample is the source of the 23 T cell receptor beta chains below, sequenced in a study of blood T cell repertoires in COVID-19. Repertoires were generated with immunoSEQ multiplex PCR, while TCRdb's copy carries only in-frame clones and drops some. Here the sample spans about 200,000 clones, roughly 91% being singletons. The specimen was PBMCs or T cells enriched from blood (not recorded which). All receptors derive from a woman aged 30 to 39 with acute COVID-19.

This chain uses TRBV27 with TRBJ1-6; D is unclear. CDR1 and CDR2 from the germline V gene are MNHEY and SMNVEV (reference sequence). The CDR3 is 14 residues long. V was pared by 4 bases and J by 11 bases, with 15 bases between. The DNA of the CDR3 is TGTGCCAGCAGTTCCCTATTCGGGTTGGCACCCCTCCACTTT. Protein sequence: CASSSLFGLAPLHF.

The V call is TRBV30, the J call TRBJ1-3, with no clear D. With 4 bases removed from V and 4 bases from J, the gap between germline ends came to 5 bases. The germline CDR1 and CDR2 sequences are GTSNPN and SVGIG (reference sequence). This CDR3 has 11 amino acids. Here the CDR3 DNA reads TGTGCCTGGACGGGGGGAAACACCATATATTTT. It codes for CAWTGGNTIYF.

This clone has just one count. This chain links TRBV6-2 or TRBV6-3 with TRBJ2-1; 7 positions match TRBD1. Unmatched junction bases numbered 4, after V lost 0 bases and J lost 8 bases. Germline CDR1 reads MNHEY; CDR2 reads SVGEGT. This CDR3 contains 14 residues. The CDR3 DNA reads TGTGCCAGCAGTTACTCGAGGGGGCCAGATGAGCAGTTCTTC. This encodes CASSYSRGPDEQFF.

The chain combines TRBV28 with TRBJ1-5; TRBD1 agrees at 7 bases. The CDR3 contains 17 residues. The germline V gene encodes CDR1 MDHEN and CDR2 SYDVKM. J gave up 0 bases and V 6 bases, and 11 bases lay outside the gene matches. The CDR3 spells CASRNRDRSYSNQPQHF. The DNA for the CDR3 is TGTGCCAGCAGAAACCGGGACAGATCTTATAGCAATCAGCCCCAGCATTTT.

This clone was counted between two and nine times. This chain joins TRBV6-1 and TRBJ1-5, with 10 bases matching TRBD1. This CDR3 is 18 amino acids long. Trimming at V came to 0 bases and at J to 7 bases, leaving 12 bases not matched to a gene. The V gene's germline CDR1 is MNHNS and CDR2 SASEGT. The CDR3 DNA follows: TGTGCCAGCAGTGAAGCCCCAATTCGACAGGGGGCGAGACAGCCCCAGCATTTT. This sequence encodes CASSEAPIRQGARQPQHF.

This rearrangement joins TRBV2 to TRBJ2-7, with 9 bases that match TRBD1. Germline CDR1 and CDR2: SNHLY and FYNNEI. This CDR3 is 17 amino acids long. V lost 1 base and J lost 4; bases outside the gene matches: 11. In nucleotides, the CDR3 is TGTGCCAGCAGTGAAGGAGCCTCCGGGACAGGGAGGTACGAGCAGTACTTC. Its protein product is CASSEGASGTGRYEQYF.

J is TRBJ1-4 and V is TRBV18; D possibly corresponds to TRBD1 (5 bases). The germline V and J ends were trimmed by 3 bases and 0 bases, with 14 bases remaining between them. Germline V gene sequence: CDR1 KGHSH, CDR2 LQKENI. The CDR3 totals 17 residues. CDR3 loop: CASSPSQGGSTNEKLFF. The CDR3 nucleotides are TGTGCCAGCTCACCGTCGCAGGGCGGATCAACTAATGAAAAACTGTTTTTT.

This rearrangement joins TRBV2 to TRBJ1-4; D gene ambiguous. V was pared by 4 bases and J by 8 bases, with 14 bases between. Germline V gives CDR1 SNHLY, CDR2 FYNNEI. This CDR3 has 14 amino acids. In nucleotides, the CDR3 is TGTGCCAGCAGTGCCGTGTTCGGGTTAGAAAAACTGTTTTTT. This encodes CASSAVFGLEKLFF. The whole variable domain, filled in from reference TRBV2 and TRBJ1-4, reads EPEVTQTPSHQVTQMGQEVILRCVPISNHLYFYWYRQILGQKVEFLVSFYNNEISEKSEIFDDQFSVERPDGSNFTLKIRSTKLEDSAMYFCASSAVFGLEKLFFGSGTQLSVL.

About this clone: This CDR3 is also generated by other DNA sequences in the sample. This chain joins TRBV3-1 (or the pseudogene TRBV3-2) and TRBJ1-5; D perhaps matches TRBD1 (6 bases). The germline V and J ends were trimmed by 0 bases and 7 bases, with 7 bases remaining between them. From germline, CDR1 is LGHDT and CDR2 YNNKEL (reference sequence). CDR3 length: 13 amino acids. CDR3 bases: TGTGCCAGCAGCCAAGATACAGGGCAGCCCCAGCATTTT. Encoded protein: CASSQDTGQPQHF.

The CDR3 sequence: CASSPPTGVSYEQYF. The CDR3 DNA reads as TGTGCCAGCAGCCCTCCTACAGGAGTCTCCTACGAGCAGTACTTC. The chain uses TRBV7-9 and TRBJ2-7; perhaps TRBD1 as D (5 bases). The CDR3 is made up of 15 amino acids. Trimming pared 5 bases from V and 0 bases from J, leaving 14 bases between. The germline gives CDR1 SEHNR, CDR2 FQNEAQ (reference sequence). Full variable domain (outside the CDR3, taken from reference TRBV7-9 and TRBJ2-7): DTGVSQNPRHKITKRGQNVTFRCDPISEHNRLYWYRQTLGQGPEFLTYFQNEAQLEKSRLLSDRFSAERPKGSFSTLEIQRTEQGDSAMYLCASSPPTGVSYEQYFGPGTRLTVT.

The count of this clone is one. For the CDR3, the DNA is TGTGCCAGCTCACCAAACAGACAGGGGGCCACTGAAGCTTTCTTT. It codes for CASSPNRQGATEAFF. V gene TRBV18 combines with J gene TRBJ1-1; 10 bases are a match to TRBD1. Unmatched junction bases numbered 4, after V lost 2 bases and J lost 4 bases. The CDR3 spans 15 residues. Germline CDR1 is KGHSH and CDR2 is LQKENI.

This clone was observed once. This chain links TRBV19 with TRBJ2-7, with unresolved D. Trimming took 5 bases from V and 5 from J, leaving 13 bases between them. This CDR3 region has 13 residues. Germline V gene sequence: CDR1 LNHDA, CDR2 SQIVND (reference sequence). The CDR3 DNA is TGTGCCAGTAGTGCCTCCTCTAGGCACGAGCAGTACTTC. It codes for CASSASSRHEQYF.

The chain links TRBV5-4 to TRBJ2-1, with TRBD1 identical over 9 bases. With V trimmed by 3 bases and J by 6 bases, 7 bases remained unmatched. Germline CDR1 SGHNT, CDR2 YYREEE (reference sequence). The CDR3 extends over 15 amino acids. CDR3 sequence: CASSWGQGIPNEQFF. In DNA form, the CDR3 reads TGTGCCAGCAGCTGGGGACAGGGAATTCCCAATGAGCAGTTCTTC.

The chain has TRBV4-1 and TRBJ1-2; 7 bases match TRBD1. Trimming removed 6 bases from V and 3 bases from J; junction bases left unmatched: 4. This CDR3 contains 13 residues. The germline V gene has CDR1 MGHRA and CDR2 YSYEKL. CDR3 sequence (DNA): TGCGCCAGCAGTCGACAGGGCGACTATGGCTACACCTTC. Translation: CASSRQGDYGYTF.

The chain is built from TRBV9 and TRBJ1-2, with 8 bases identical to TRBD1. The CDR3 length is 15 residues. With 4 bases clipped from V and 6 bases from J, the junction kept 11 bases outside the gene matches. In germline, CDR1 is SGDLS, CDR2 YYNGEE. CDR3 region: CASSINQGARDGYTF. In nucleotides, the CDR3 is TGTGCCAGCAGCATTAATCAGGGGGCTAGGGATGGCTACACCTTC.

This clone was seen just once. The chain carries TRBV10-1 and TRBJ2-1; 7 nucleotides align to TRBD1. Germline loops: CDR1 WNHNN, CDR2 SYGVQD (reference sequence). This CDR3 region has 15 residues. V was pared by 3 bases and J by 3 bases, with 5 bases of the junction left unmatched. CDR3 protein: CASSDPRGLYNEQFF. CDR3 DNA: TGCGCCAGCAGTGACCCAAGGGGGCTCTACAATGAGCAGTTCTTC.

This clone was seen just once. The V and J genes are TRBV5-4 and TRBJ1-4; TRBD1 matches 7 bases. Unmatched junction bases numbered 4, after V lost 4 bases and J lost 4 bases. There are 14 residues in the CDR3. The germline V gene has CDR1 SGHNT and CDR2 YYREEE (reference sequence). In DNA form, the CDR3 reads TGTGCCAGCAGCCTGGACAGGCATAATGAAAAACTGTTTTTT. Translating gives CASSLDRHNEKLFF.

The chain has TRBV5-1 and TRBJ2-7; TRBD2 matches at 9 bases. The CDR3 spans 15 residues. V gave up 0 bases and J gave up 2 bases; unmatched junction bases: 3. Germline CDR1 reads SGHRS; CDR2 reads YFSETQ. In DNA form, the CDR3 reads TGCGCCAGCAGCTTGGCAGGCGGGGGGGCCTACGAGCAGTACTTC. Its protein is CASSLAGGGAYEQYF.

In its sample, this clone was seen a few times. The chain carries TRBV10-3 and TRBJ1-5; no clear D gene. The V end lost 4 bases, the J end lost 4 bases, and 8 bases lay between the germline ends. The CDR3 length is 13 residues. Germline V gives CDR1 ENHRY, CDR2 SYGVKD. CDR3 DNA sequence: TGTGCCATCAGTGCCCAGGTTAATCAGCCCCAGCATTTT. Translation: CAISAQVNQPQHF.

As concerns this clone: This CDR3 is also generated by other DNA sequences in the sample. CDR3 protein: CASSLTFSYEQYF. The DNA of the CDR3 is TGTGCCAGCAGCTTAACATTCTCCTACGAGCAGTACTTC. The V gene is TRBV7-9, the J gene TRBJ2-7; no firm D call. Germline values: CDR1 SEHNR, CDR2 FQNEAQ (reference sequence). Trimming cost V 2 bases and J 0 bases, with 5 bases left between them. The CDR3 runs to 13 residues. Variable domain in full (rest from reference TRBV7-9 and TRBJ2-7): DTGVSQNPRHKITKRGQNVTFRCDPISEHNRLYWYRQTLGQGPEFLTYFQNEAQLEKSRLLSDRFSAERPKGSFSTLEIQRTEQGDSAMYLCASSLTFSYEQYFGPGTRLTVT.

This chain uses TRBV12-3 or TRBV12-4 with TRBJ2-7, with TRBD1 matching 7 bases. The CDR3 has 12 amino acids. J lost 3 bases, V lost 5 bases, and 1 base had no gene match. The DNA for the CDR3 is TGTGCCAGCAGTGGGGACAGCTACGAGCAGTACTTC. Protein product: CASSGDSYEQYF.

The chain links TRBV6-5 to TRBJ1-2; a possible D gene is TRBD1 (5 bases). Germline V gene data show CDR1 as MNHEY and CDR2 as SVGAGI. Between the trimmed V and J ends, which lost 0 bases and 2 bases, there was a span of 13 bases. The CDR3 totals 16 residues. The CDR3 bases are TGTGCCAGCAGTTACTCGAGTCCAGGGTACAACTATGGCTACACCTTC. Translated, it gives CASSYSSPGYNYGYTF.

The CDR3 protein is CASSQEVTPTQETQYF. CDR3 bases: TGTGCCAGCAGCCAAGAGGTGACTCCCACACAAGAGACCCAGTACTTC. The chain employs TRBV14 and TRBJ2-5; D gene ambiguous. Germline CDR1 is SGHDN and CDR2 is FVKESK. V lost 0 bases and J lost 2, with 13 bases in between. CDR3 length: 16 amino acids.